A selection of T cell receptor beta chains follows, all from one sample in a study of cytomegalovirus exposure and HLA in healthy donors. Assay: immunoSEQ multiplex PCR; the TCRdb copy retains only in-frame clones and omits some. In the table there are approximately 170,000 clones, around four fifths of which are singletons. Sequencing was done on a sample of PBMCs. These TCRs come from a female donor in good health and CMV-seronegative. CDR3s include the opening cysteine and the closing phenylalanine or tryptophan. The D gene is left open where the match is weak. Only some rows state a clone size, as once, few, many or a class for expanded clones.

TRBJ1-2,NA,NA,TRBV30,TGTGCCTGGAGTGTTCGGACAACCTATGGCTACACCTTC,CAWSVRTTYGYTF
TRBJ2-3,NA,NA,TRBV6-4,TGTGCCAGCAGTGACGGCAGGGACACAGATACGCAGTATTTT,CASSDGRDTDTQYF
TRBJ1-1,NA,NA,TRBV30,TGTGCCTGGGGTCTAGGGGGTCCTGAAGCTTTCTTT,CAWGLGGPEAFF
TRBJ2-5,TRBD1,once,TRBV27,TGTGCCAGCAGTTTATTCCCAGGGGGCGAGGAGACCCAGTACTTC,CASSLFPGGEETQYF
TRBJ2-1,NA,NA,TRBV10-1,TGCGCCAGCAGTGATGGTAGCGGCGGCTCCTACAATGAGCAGTTCTTC,CASSDGSGGSYNEQFF
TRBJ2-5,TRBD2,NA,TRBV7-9,TGTGCCAGCAGCCGCGGACTAGCGGGAGGGCGAGAGACCCAGTACTTC,CASSRGLAGGRETQYF
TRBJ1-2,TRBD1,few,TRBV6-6,TGTGCCAGCAGCTCCCAGATGGCAGGGGGTTTTGGCTACACCTTC,CASSSQMAGGFGYTF
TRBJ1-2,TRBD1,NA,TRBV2,TGTGCCAGCAGTGTCATAGGACAGGCCGATTCTAACTATGGCTACACCTTC,CASSVIGQADSNYGYTF
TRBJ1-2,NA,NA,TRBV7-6,TGTGCCAGCAGCTTAGACCCCTTCGGGAGTAACTATGGCTACACCTTC,CASSLDPFGSNYGYTF
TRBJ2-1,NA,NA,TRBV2,TGTGCCAGCAGTGAACAGGGGTTCGACAATGAGCAGTTCTTC,CASSEQGFDNEQFF
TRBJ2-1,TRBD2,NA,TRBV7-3,TGTGCCAGCAGTTTCACCGGGACTAGCGCCGAGGAGCAGTTCTTC,CASSFTGTSAEEQFF
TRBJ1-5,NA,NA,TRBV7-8,TGTGCCAGCAGCTCAAGGGGGTATAGCAATCAGCCCCAGCATTTT,CASSSRGYSNQPQHF
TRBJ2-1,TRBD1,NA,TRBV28,TGTGCCAGCAGTCTACGGGACAGGGGAGAGGGAGAGCAGTTCTTC,CASSLRDRGEGEQFF
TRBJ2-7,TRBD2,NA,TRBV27,TGTGCCAGCAGTTTACTAGCGGGTAGGAGCTCCTACGAGCAGTACTTC,CASSLLAGRSSYEQYF
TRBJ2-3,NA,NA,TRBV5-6,TGTGCCAGCAGTCCAGCCCCTAGCAGCACAGATACGCAGTATTTT,CASSPAPSSTDTQYF
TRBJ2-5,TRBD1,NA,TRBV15,TGTGCCACCAGCAGAGATAGGGGACAGCAGGAGACCCAGTACTTC,CATSRDRGQQETQYF